This T cell receptor beta chain appears in the sequencing data of a study of vaccination and CD4 T cells after COVID-19. Study in general: SARS-CoV-2 PCR on nasal swabs had been positive for the convalescent patients; some 10 were mild and one was severe.

This clonotype was counted between two and nine times. The target antigen is unknown. At the Johns Hopkins FTIC core, DNA taken from cultured CD4+ T cells was sequenced by way of the Oncomine TCR Beta short-read assay. Each CDR3 protein is one row after TCRdb ran MiXCR on the PCR reads. The table has more than 20,000 distinct CDR3 sequences, around a third seen once; the top ten hold approximately 10%. V shed 5 bases and J shed 5 bases, with 13 bases lying between them. CDR3 length: 12 residues. From germline, CDR1 is DFQATT and CDR2 SNEGSKA (reference sequence). Time point reported: late sampling 161 to 241 days after vaccination in a few convalescent patients. The treatment here: roughly 10-day PBMC culture with coronavirus spike peptide pools or control peptides (ViraFEST assay). IL-2 (around 10 IU/ml) and peptide pools (around 9.6 ug/ml) were added to cultures of over 1.5 million PBMCs per well.

The receptor's source is a human donor who had recovered from COVID-19. The sample was CD4+ T cells from blood, cultured in vitro, taken about 7 months after SARS-CoV-2 vaccination. V and J are TRBV20-1 and TRBJ2-7; D call uncertain. CDR3 sequence: CSALGGSHEQYF. CDR3 coding DNA: TGCAGTGCTCTAGGTGGTTCCCACGAGCAGTACTTC.